The 15 T cell receptor beta chains in this list originate from one sample, sequenced in a study of T cells of healthy individuals. In TCRdb, the 5' RACE reads were re-called with MiXCR into one record per CDR3 protein. The sample holds tens of thousands of distinct CDR3 sequences, under 20% seen once. The receptors stem from a human donor in good health.

This clonotype was seen at least ten times. CDR3 loop: CSASVQNNSPLHF. The CDR3 region has the DNA TGCAGTGCTAGCGTCCAGAATAATTCACCCCTCCACTTT. The chain couples TRBV20-1 to TRBJ1-6; D call uncertain. The germline gives CDR1 DFQATT, CDR2 SNEGSKA (reference sequence). The length of the CDR3 is 13 residues. V lost 3 bases and J lost 5, with 8 bases in between.

This clonotype was observed many times. This chain joins TRBV28 and TRBJ1-1, with 10 bases lining up with TRBD1. This CDR3 comprises 13 residues. From germline, CDR1 is MDHEN and CDR2 SYDVKM. The trim removed 8 bases at V and 5 bases at J, leaving 5 bases unmatched. The CDR3 nucleotides are TGTGCCAGCCTGGACAGGGGGGTGACTGAAGCTTTCTTT. Translated: CASLDRGVTEAFF.

This clonotype was counted many times. The rearrangement uses TRBV2 and TRBJ2-7, with D perhaps being TRBD1 or TRBD2 (7 bases each). CDR1 is SNHLY, CDR2 FYNNEI, per germline. V was shortened by 8 bases and J by 3 bases, with 14 bases between the two germline ends. The CDR3 contains 13 residues. This CDR3 is CASHTGDYYEQYF. CDR3 nucleotide sequence: TGTGCCAGCCACACAGGGGACTACTACGAGCAGTACTTC. Complete variable domain (other parts from reference TRBV2 and TRBJ2-7): EPEVTQTPSHQVTQMGQEVILRCVPISNHLYFYWYRQILGQKVEFLVSFYNNEISEKSEIFDDQFSVERPDGSNFTLKIRSTKLEDSAMYFCASHTGDYYEQYFGPGTRLTVT.

This clonotype was seen repeatedly, ten times or more. V is TRBV20-1 and J is TRBJ2-7; 7 nucleotides match TRBD2. CDR3 length: 16 residues. V was clipped by 1 base and J by 0 bases; unmatched bases: 9. Germline V gives CDR1 DFQATT, CDR2 SNEGSKA (reference sequence). The CDR3 region is CSARGDQRGFSYEQYF. For the CDR3, the DNA is TGCAGTGCTAGAGGTGACCAGCGGGGTTTCTCCTACGAGCAGTACTTC.

The sample holds many counts of this clonotype. The chain carries TRBV5-1 and TRBJ2-2; 7 bases match TRBD1. The germline V gene has CDR1 SGHRS and CDR2 YFSETQ. Unmatched junction bases numbered 2, after V lost 0 bases and J lost 3 bases. The CDR3 runs to 15 residues. CDR3 nucleotide sequence: TGCGCCAGCAGCTTGGGACAGGGTCACACCGGGGAGCTGTTTTTT. Translating gives CASSLGQGHTGELFF.

V gene TRBV20-1 combines with J gene TRBJ2-2; TRBD1 matches 7 bases. The J segment lost 2 bases and the V segment lost 7 bases, leaving 10 bases of the junction unmatched. The CDR3 contains 15 residues. The V gene's germline CDR1 is DFQATT and CDR2 SNEGSKA (reference sequence). In DNA form, the CDR3 reads TGCAGTGTCCTGTCGGGACAGAGAAACACCGGGGAGCTGTTTTTT. Its translation is CSVLSGQRNTGELFF.

The chain uses TRBV28 and TRBJ2-7; 7 bases are shared with TRBD1. The CDR3 spans 16 residues. CDR1 and CDR2 (germline): MDHEN, SYDVKM. After removal of 1 base from V and 0 bases from J, the junction contained 6 bases not matched to a gene. The CDR3 sequence is CASSLLDRTSSYEQYF. In DNA form, the CDR3 reads TGTGCCAGCAGTTTATTGGACAGGACCAGCTCCTACGAGCAGTACTTC.

This clonotype was recorded at least ten times. This chain links TRBV27 with TRBJ2-7, with TRBD1 matching over 7 bases. V lost 8 bases and J lost 1; bases outside the gene matches: 5. This CDR3 has 13 amino acids. The germline CDR1 and CDR2 sequences are MNHEY and SMNVEV (reference sequence). CDR3 sequence reads: CASSGGPSYEQYF. CDR3 bases: TGTGCCAGCTCAGGGGGTCCGTCCTACGAGCAGTACTTC.

This clonotype was seen at least ten times. The chain combines TRBV20-1 with TRBJ1-6, with D perhaps TRBD1 (5 bases). The CDR3 sequence is 15 residues long. Germline CDR1 DFQATT, CDR2 SNEGSKA (reference sequence). With 3 bases removed from V and 7 bases from J, the gap between germline ends came to 16 bases. This CDR3 is CSARPSDGANSPLHF. The CDR3 region has the DNA TGCAGTGCTAGGCCCTCGGACGGGGCCAATTCACCCCTCCACTTT.

The chain employs TRBV7-9 and TRBJ2-5, with 10 bases fitting TRBD2. This CDR3 is built from 16 residues. The V segment lost 4 bases and the J segment 1 base; nucleotides outside the gene matches: 6. From germline, CDR1 is SEHNR and CDR2 FQNEAQ (reference sequence). The CDR3 protein is CASSSTIAGGQETQYF. CDR3 nucleotides: TGTGCCAGCAGCTCGACCATAGCGGGGGGCCAAGAGACCCAGTACTTC. The whole variable domain, filled in from reference TRBV7-9 and TRBJ2-5, reads DTGVSQNPRHKITKRGQNVTFRCDPISEHNRLYWYRQTLGQGPEFLTYFQNEAQLEKSRLLSDRFSAERPKGSFSTLEIQRTEQGDSAMYLCASSSTIAGGQETQYFGPGTRLLVL.

The rearrangement links TRBV12-3 or TRBV12-4 to TRBJ2-7, with D perhaps TRBD2 (5 bases). CDR3 length: 13 residues. With 3 bases removed from V and 3 bases from J, the gap between germline ends came to 9 bases. CDR3 bases: TGTGCCAGCAGTTTGCCTAGCATCTACGAGCAGTACTTC. Translation: CASSLPSIYEQYF.

V usage is TRBV7-2 and J usage is TRBJ1-2; D gene uncertain. This CDR3 comprises 12 residues. V was cut by 5 bases and J by 2 bases, with 6 bases left in between. CDR1 is SGHTA and CDR2 is FQGNSA in the germline V gene. The CDR3 protein is CASSRRNYGYTF. The CDR3 DNA reads as TGTGCCAGCAGCCGTCGCAACTATGGCTACACCTTC.

J is TRBJ2-7 and V is TRBV20-1; a weak D match, TRBD2 (5 bases). V was trimmed by 7 bases and J by 3 bases, leaving 13 bases between them. In germline, CDR1 is DFQATT, CDR2 SNEGSKA (reference sequence). The CDR3 has 12 amino acids. The CDR3 here is CSVTRGIYEQYF. The CDR3 DNA is TGCAGTGTTACCCGAGGGATCTACGAGCAGTACTTC.

The chain is built from TRBV12-3 or TRBV12-4 and TRBJ1-1; 10 bases are a match to TRBD1. The CDR3 sequence is 13 residues long. Trimming cost V 6 bases and J 4 bases; bases outside gene matches: 2. The CDR3 spells CASRTGGGTEAFF. In DNA, the CDR3 is TGTGCCAGCAGGACAGGGGGCGGCACTGAAGCTTTCTTT.

The CDR3 nucleotides are TGTGCCAGCAGATACACCAGGGGTGAAGCTTTCTTT. Amino acids: CASRYTRGEAFF. This rearrangement joins TRBV2 to TRBJ1-1, with TRBD1 as a possible D gene (6 bases). Germline loops: CDR1 SNHLY, CDR2 FYNNEI. This CDR3 is 12 amino acids long. The ends were cut back, 6 bases at V and 7 bases at J, with 12 bases in the middle.